Below, 9 T cell receptor beta chains from the same sample are listed, as sequenced in a study of T-cell memory formation after mild COVID-19. TCRdb re-called the 5' RACE reads with MiXCR, one entry per CDR3 protein. The data show fewer than 400,000 distinct CDR3 sequences, under 15% seen once. Sequenced material: PBMCs or a T cell subset sorted from them (not recorded which). Source of these receptors: a man between 18 and 35 years old who had mild COVID-19 (a few samples of this study predate the infection). Cell type and time point are not known.

The rearrangement links TRBV20-1 to TRBJ1-1; weak D call: TRBD1 (5 bases). CDR3 length: 13 amino acids. V dropped 3 bases and J dropped 1 base, with 9 bases sitting between them. Germline V gene data show CDR1 as DFQATT and CDR2 as SNEGSKA (reference sequence). Here the CDR3 reads CSASRGRNTEAFF. The CDR3 nucleotides are TGCAGTGCTAGTCGGGGCCGGAACACTGAAGCTTTCTTT.

This clonotype was observed at least ten times. The V and J genes are TRBV5-1 and TRBJ2-1; TRBD1 might be the D (6 bases). The germline V gene encodes CDR1 SGHRS and CDR2 YFSETQ. The CDR3 is 14 amino acids. Trimming removed 4 bases at V and 8 bases at J, with 16 bases between. The CDR3 DNA reads as TGCGCCAGCAGCCACGGGGATAAGGGGGATGAGCAGTTCTTC. Amino acid sequence: CASSHGDKGDEQFF.

This clonotype was observed a few times. DNA of the CDR3: TGTGCCAGCAGACCCGGGACTAGCGGGCCAGATACGCAGTATTTT. As protein: CASRPGTSGPDTQYF. The rearrangement joins TRBV6-5 to TRBJ2-3; TRBD2 matches at 12 bases. The CDR3 is 15 amino acids. V was clipped by 6 bases and J by 4 bases; unmatched bases: 5. The V gene's germline CDR1 is MNHEY and CDR2 SVGAGI.

The sample holds a few counts of this clonotype. This CDR3 is CASSQGGRAANEKLFF. The CDR3 nucleotides are TGTGCCAGCAGCCAAGGGGGCAGAGCCGCTAATGAAAAACTGTTTTTT. The V and J genes are TRBV4-2 and TRBJ1-4; possibly TRBD1 for D (5 bases). CDR1 and CDR2 from the germline V gene are LGHNA and YNFKEQ. V gave up 1 base and J gave up 3 bases, with 12 bases separating them. CDR3 length equals 16 residues.

The chain has TRBV5-1 and TRBJ2-5; D is unclear. V was cut by 1 base and J by 4 bases, with 8 bases left in between. Germline-derived CDR1 and CDR2 are SGHRS and YFSETQ. This CDR3 is built from 13 residues. As DNA, the CDR3 is TGCGCCAGCAGCTTGTGGTTTGGAGAGACCCAGTACTTC. Protein: CASSLWFGETQYF.

The V call is TRBV6-2 or TRBV6-3, the J call TRBJ2-1; perhaps TRBD2 as D (6 bases). The V end was cut by 6 bases, the J end by 8 bases, with 17 bases between. Germline V CDR1 and CDR2: MNHEY, SVGEGT. The CDR3 totals 14 residues. The CDR3 protein is CASSFQEGFDEQFF. CDR3 sequence (DNA): TGTGCCAGCAGCTTCCAGGAGGGGTTCGATGAGCAGTTCTTC.

The chain links TRBV20-1 to TRBJ2-7; D is undetermined. Trimming pared 5 bases from V and 4 bases from J, leaving 9 bases between. From germline, CDR1 is DFQATT and CDR2 SNEGSKA (reference sequence). The CDR3 has 11 amino acids. CDR3 amino acids: CSAATEYEQYV. The CDR3 nucleotides read TGCAGTGCTGCCACAGAGTACGAGCAGTACGTC.

This clonotype showed up just a few times. The genes are TRBV21-1 and TRBJ2-7. TRBV21-1 is classified as a pseudogene. CDR3 length: 12 residues. Written as DNA, the CDR3 is TGTGCCAGCAGCACTGGAACCTACGAGCAGTACGTC. The encoded protein is CASSTGTYEQYV.

This clonotype was seen a few times. The chain links TRBV7-9 to TRBJ1-1; tentatively, D is TRBD1 (6 bases). Germline V gene sequence: CDR1 SEHNR, CDR2 FQNEAQ (reference sequence). This CDR3 has 13 residues. V lost 5 bases, J lost 7 bases, and 14 bases lay in between. In DNA form, the CDR3 reads TGTGCCAGCAGCGTCAGGGGAGTGGGTGAAGCTTTCTTT. Its translation is CASSVRGVGEAFF.